Listed below are T cell receptor beta chains from one sample, sequenced in a study of prognosis after radiotherapy for stage I lung cancer. TCRdb called the multiplex PCR reads again in MiXCR, with one record for every CDR3 protein. This sample carries about 22,000 distinct CDR3 sequences, about 37% of them seen once, and the ten largest clones take roughly three fifths. Sequences were derived from PBMCs, sampled before or after stereotactic body radiation therapy (not recorded which). These receptor sequences come from a donor of 50 years or more with non-small cell lung cancer. The CDR3 runs from the conserved cysteine through the conserved F or W. The D gene is left open where the match is weak. Clone size is stated in some rows and not others, as once, few, many or a class when expanded.

j_call d_call clone_size v_call cdr3_aa cdr3_nt
TRBJ1-2 TRBD1 . TRBV5-6 CASSPETGLGNYGYDF TGTGCCAGCAGCCCCGAGACAGGGCTAGGGAACTATGGCTACGACTTC
TRBJ2-6 . many TRBV2 CASSPNSGANVLTF TGTGCCAGCAGTCCTAACTCTGGGGCCAACGTCCTGACTTTC
TRBJ2-3 TRBD1 many TRBV20-1 CSATTGGGTDTQYF TGCAGTGCGACTACAGGGGGCGGGACAGATACGCAGTATTTT
TRBJ1-4 . many TRBV2 CASSEGGPGSTHEKLFF TGTGCCAGCAGTGAAGGGGGCCCCGGGTCGACTCATGAAAAACTGTTTTTT
TRBJ2-3 . many TRBV11-3 CASSLDRRDTQYF TGTGCCAGCAGCCTAGACAGGCGAGATACGCAGTATTTT
TRBJ2-5 TRBD2 many TRBV11-2 CASSFLAGWGETQYF TGTGCCAGCAGCTTCTTAGCGGGTTGGGGGGAGACCCAGTACTTC
TRBJ2-5 TRBD1 many TRBV6-5 CASSYTGTVGPQETQYF TGTGCCAGCAGTTACACCGGGACAGTCGGGCCACAAGAGACCCAGTACTTC
TRBJ1-6 TRBD1 few TRBV7-9 CASSLSAGTANNSPLHF TGTGCCAGCAGCCTCTCTGCCGGGACAGCCAACAATTCACCCCTCCACTTT
TRBJ2-2 . . TRBV7-3 CASSFMNGELFF TGTGCCAGCAGCTTCATGAACGGGGAGCTGTTTTTT
TRBJ2-7 . many TRBV11-3 CASSPRGGWGGRPPEQYF TGTGCCAGCAGCCCGAGAGGGGGCTGGGGGGGGCGTCCGCCCGAGCAGTACTTC
TRBJ1-2 . many TRBV6-2/TRBV6-3 CASSYSRVGGYTF TGTGCCAGCAGTTACTCCCGGGTTGGGGGCTACACCTTC
TRBJ2-1 TRBD2 many TRBV5-1 CASSLGGTSASYNEQFF TGCGCCAGCAGCTTGGGGGGGACTAGCGCTTCCTACAATGAGCAGTTCTTC
TRBJ1-4 . many TRBV11-2 CASTLVDHREKLFF TGTGCCAGCACACTGGTGGACCATCGAGAAAAACTGTTTTTT
TRBJ2-1 TRBD1 many TRBV5-4 CASSLGRGTGGSGEQFF TGTGCCAGCAGCTTGGGACGTGGGACAGGGGGGTCTGGTGAGCAGTTCTTC
TRBJ1-1 TRBD1 many TRBV28 CASSGGLNTEAFF TGTGCCAGTTCAGGGGGCCTCAACACTGAAGCTTTCTTT
TRBJ2-7 . . TRBV9 CASGVDGSRDGSYEQYF TGTGCCAGCGGCGTAGATGGTAGCCGGGACGGCTCCTACGAGCAGTACTTC
TRBJ1-3 . many TRBV19 CASSIVVLSGNTIYF TGTGCCAGTAGTATCGTCGTACTCTCTGGAAACACCATATATTTT
TRBJ1-5 . many TRBV27 CASSATPLGPQHF TGTGCCAGCAGTGCCACCCCCCTGGGACCCCAGCATTTT
TRBJ2-2 . . TRBV12-3/TRBV12-4 CASSLVGSGTGELFF TGTGCCAGCAGTTTGGTTGGTAGTGGCACCGGGGAGCTGTTTTTT
TRBJ2-2 TRBD1 . TRBV4-2 CASSHWGTGGATGELFF TGTGCCAGCAGCCATTGGGGGACAGGGGGCGCCACCGGGGAGCTGTTTTTT
TRBJ2-3 TRBD1 many TRBV24-1 CATSASDRVSTDTQYF TGTGCCACCAGTGCCTCCGACAGGGTCAGCACAGATACGCAGTATTTT
TRBJ1-1 . . TRBV7-6 CASSPQTDMNTEAFF TGTGCCAGCAGCCCGCAGACAGACATGAACACTGAAGCTTTCTTT
TRBJ2-1 . . TRBV11-2 CASSLGSSYGDVQFF TGTGCCAGCAGCCTCGGGAGTAGTTACGGGGATGTGCAGTTCTTC
TRBJ1-6 . . TRBV2 CASSEKGWSNSPLHF TGTGCCAGCAGTGAAAAGGGTTGGTCCAATTCACCCCTCCACTTT
TRBJ2-3 . . TRBV7-6 CASSPVYASTDTQYF TGTGCCAGCAGCCCGGTGTACGCTAGCACAGATACGCAGTATTTT
TRBJ2-7 TRBD2 many TRBV20-1 CSAARTSGPGEQYF TGCAGTGCTGCGAGGACTAGCGGTCCGGGCGAGCAGTACTTC
TRBJ2-5 . once TRBV20-1 CSAIQDLESWTQYF TGCAGTGCTATTCAGGACCTGGAGTCATGGACCCAGTACTTC
TRBJ2-6 . . TRBV19 CASSIRHRSGANVLTF TGTGCCAGTAGTATTCGTCACCGCTCTGGGGCCAACGTCCTTACTTTC
TRBJ1-2 . . TRBV28 CASSLGHGAGYTF TGTGCCAGCAGTTTAGGACACGGGGCTGGCTACACCTTC
TRBJ2-7 TRBD1 medium-sized TRBV5-1 CASSDGQGTYEQYF TGCGCCAGCAGCGACGGACAGGGAACCTACGAGCAGTACTTC
TRBJ1-5 . medium-sized TRBV6-5 CASSYSSPRGSAQPQHF TGTGCCAGCAGTTACTCGAGCCCCAGGGGTTCAGCTCAGCCCCAGCATTTT
TRBJ2-7 . . TRBV10-2 CASTVASSYEQYF TGCGCCAGCACCGTGGCCAGCTCCTACGAGCAGTACTTC
TRBJ1-4 TRBD1 many TRBV7-2 CASSRDRGNEKLFF TGTGCCAGCAGCCGCGACAGGGGTAATGAAAAACTGTTTTTT
TRBJ2-7 . . TRBV5-5 CASSLVGRSYEQYF TGTGCCAGCAGCTTGGTCGGCCGCTCCTACGAGCAGTACTTC
TRBJ2-2 TRBD2 once TRBV5-1 CASSQSGRPTGELFF TGCGCCAGCAGCCAAAGCGGGAGGCCCACCGGGGAGCTGTTTTTT
TRBJ1-5 . many TRBV5-6 CASSLGQEGIQPQHF TGTGCCAGCAGCTTGGGACAGGAGGGAATTCAGCCCCAGCATTTT
TRBJ2-5 TRBD1 many TRBV2 CASRDRTGVETQYF TGTGCCAGCAGGGACCGGACAGGGGTAGAGACCCAGTACTTC
TRBJ2-7 TRBD2 . TRBV7-2 CASSRTSIEQYF TGTGCCAGCAGCCGGACTAGTATCGAGCAGTACTTC
TRBJ2-1 TRBD2 once TRBV19 CASSIAAGTYNEQFF TGTGCCAGTAGTATAGCAGCGGGGACCTACAATGAGCAGTTCTTC
TRBJ2-5 TRBD2 . TRBV18 CASSPHTSGRARETQYF TGTGCCAGCTCACCACACACTAGCGGGAGAGCGAGGGAGACCCAGTACTTC
TRBJ2-3 TRBD2 many TRBV2 CASRATSGGTDTQYF TGTGCCAGCCGGGCGACTAGCGGTGGGACAGATACGCAGTATTTT
TRBJ1-5 . many TRBV2 CASSVSEDQPQHF TGTGCCAGCAGTGTGTCTGAGGATCAGCCCCAGCATTTT
TRBJ2-7 . many TRBV5-5 CASSLVSASYEQYF TGTGCCAGCAGCTTGGTTAGCGCGTCCTACGAGCAGTACTTC
TRBJ2-5 . few TRBV4-1 CASSQGGPAGQYF TGCGCCAGCAGCCAAGGGGGGCCCGCGGGCCAGTACTTC
TRBJ2-1 . many TRBV7-6 CASSLGDFSYNEQFF TGTGCCAGCAGCTTAGGGGACTTCTCCTACAATGAGCAGTTCTTC
TRBJ2-7 . many TRBV6-5 CASSSNTGNEQYF TGTGCCAGCAGTTCCAACACAGGGAACGAGCAGTACTTC